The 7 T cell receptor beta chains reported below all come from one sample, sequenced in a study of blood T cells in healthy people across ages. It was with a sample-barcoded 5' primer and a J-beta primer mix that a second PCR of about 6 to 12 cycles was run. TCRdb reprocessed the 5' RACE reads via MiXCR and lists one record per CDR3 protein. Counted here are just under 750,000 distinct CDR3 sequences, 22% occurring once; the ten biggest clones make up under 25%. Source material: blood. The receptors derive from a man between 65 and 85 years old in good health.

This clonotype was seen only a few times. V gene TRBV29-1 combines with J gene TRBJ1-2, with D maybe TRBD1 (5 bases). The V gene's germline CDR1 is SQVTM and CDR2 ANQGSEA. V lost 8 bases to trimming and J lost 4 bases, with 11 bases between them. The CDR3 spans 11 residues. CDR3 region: CSTRTSYGYTF. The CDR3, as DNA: TGCAGCACACGGACAAGCTATGGCTACACCTTC.

The CDR3 reads CASSPRTGEGFGSLHF. The CDR3 nucleotides read TGTGCCAGCAGCCCGAGGACAGGCGAAGGCTTTGGTTCCCTCCACTTT. The V gene is TRBV7-2, the J gene TRBJ1-6, with 7 bases matching TRBD1. The germline V gene encodes CDR1 SGHTA and CDR2 FQGNSA. J gave up 14 bases and V 5 bases, and 18 bases lay outside the gene matches. CDR3 length: 16 amino acids.

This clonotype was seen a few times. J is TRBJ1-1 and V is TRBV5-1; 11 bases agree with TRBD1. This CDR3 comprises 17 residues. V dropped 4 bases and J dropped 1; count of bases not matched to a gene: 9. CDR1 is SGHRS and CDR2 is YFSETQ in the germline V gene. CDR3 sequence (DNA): TGCGCCAGCAGCCAGGACAGGGGGCGCGTGGGGAACACTGAAGCTTTCTTT. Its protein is CASSQDRGRVGNTEAFF.

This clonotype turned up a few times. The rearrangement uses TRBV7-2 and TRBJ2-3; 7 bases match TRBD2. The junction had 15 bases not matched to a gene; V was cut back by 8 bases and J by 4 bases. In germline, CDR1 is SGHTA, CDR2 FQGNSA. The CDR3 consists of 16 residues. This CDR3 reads CASLAASGRRADTQYF. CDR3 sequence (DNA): TGTGCCAGCCTAGCGGCTAGCGGTAGGAGGGCAGATACGCAGTATTTT.

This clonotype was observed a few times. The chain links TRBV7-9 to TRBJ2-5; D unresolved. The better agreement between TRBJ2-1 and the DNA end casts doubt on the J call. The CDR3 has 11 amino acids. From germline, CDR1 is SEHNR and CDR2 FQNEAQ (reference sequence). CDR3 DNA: TGTGCCAGCAGCTTAGTTGAAGAGCAGTTCTTC. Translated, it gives CASSLVEEQFF.

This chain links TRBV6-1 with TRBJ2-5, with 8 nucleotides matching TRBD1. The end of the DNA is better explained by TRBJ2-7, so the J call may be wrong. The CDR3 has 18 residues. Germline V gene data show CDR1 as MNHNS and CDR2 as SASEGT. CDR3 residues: CASSPRDRLRKGSYEQYF. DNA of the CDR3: TGTGCCAGCAGTCCACGGGACAGGCTACGGAAGGGTTCCTACGAGCAGTACTTC.

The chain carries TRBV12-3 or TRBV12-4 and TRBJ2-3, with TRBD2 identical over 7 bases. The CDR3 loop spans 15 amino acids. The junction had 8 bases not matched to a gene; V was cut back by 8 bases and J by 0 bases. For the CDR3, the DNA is TGTGCCAGCCCGCCAGCGGGGTATAGCACAGATACGCAGTATTTT. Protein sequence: CASPPAGYSTDTQYF.